The 26 T cell receptor beta chains presented below share a single source sample, sequenced in a study of OX40 agonist ivuxolimab in advanced cancers. Some clones are missing from TCRdb's copy, which holds only in-frame ones; the method was immunoSEQ multiplex PCR. The data contain just under 95,000 clones, about nine tenths of them singletons. Sample: CD4+ or CD8+ T cells sorted from blood, taken in a trial of the OX40 agonist ivuxolimab. These receptors all stem from an adult with an advanced solid tumor such as melanoma, head and neck, liver or kidney cancer.

The rearrangement uses TRBV11-2 and TRBJ2-2; D ambiguous. V lost 5 bases and J lost 1, with 2 bases in between. The CDR3 consists of 12 residues. CDR1 SGHAT and CDR2 FQNNGV come from the germline V gene. The CDR3 protein is CASSMNTGELFF. Written as DNA, the CDR3 is TGTGCCAGCAGCATGAACACCGGGGAGCTGTTTTTT.

The rearrangement links TRBV7-9 to TRBJ1-6, with TRBD1 matching over 10 bases. The CDR3 contains 15 residues. Germline V gene sequence: CDR1 SEHNR, CDR2 FQNEAQ (reference sequence). Unmatched junction bases numbered 6, after V lost 6 bases and J lost 7 bases. The CDR3 protein is CASRSGQGGNSPLHF. The CDR3 region has the DNA TGTGCCAGCAGATCCGGACAGGGGGGAAATTCACCCCTCCACTTT.

The J gene is TRBJ1-5, the V gene TRBV19; D remains ambiguous. The CDR3 loop spans 15 amino acids. Germline values: CDR1 LNHDA, CDR2 SQIVND (reference sequence). Between the trimmed V and J ends, which lost 1 base and 7 bases, there was a span of 14 bases. This CDR3 reads CASSIGSGVGQPQHF. The CDR3 DNA reads TGTGCCAGTAGTATAGGGAGCGGGGTGGGGCAGCCCCAGCATTTT.

V usage is TRBV7-6 and J usage is TRBJ2-6; 8 nucleotides agree with TRBD1. CDR1 is SGHVS and CDR2 is FNYEAQ in the germline V gene. V shed 4 bases and J 0 bases; nucleotides not matched to a gene: 5. This CDR3 is built from 17 residues. The CDR3 spells CASSSQGVHSGANVLTF. The CDR3 DNA reads as TGTGCCAGCAGCTCACAGGGGGTGCACTCTGGGGCCAACGTCCTGACTTTC. The full variable domain, with the rest looked up from reference TRBV7-6 and TRBJ2-6, is GAGVSQSPRYKVTKRGQDVALRCDPISGHVSLYWYRQALGQGPEFLTYFNYEAQQDKSGLPNDRFSAERPEGSISTLTIQRTEQRDSAMYRCASSSQGVHSGANVLTFGAGSRLTVL.

The V call is TRBV5-1, the J call TRBJ1-6, with D hard to call. Trimming removed 2 bases at V and 14 bases at J, with 14 bases between. CDR1 is SGHRS, CDR2 YFSETQ, per germline. This CDR3 spans 13 amino acids. CDR3 region: CASSLGLLEALHF. In nucleotides, the CDR3 is TGCGCCAGCAGCTTAGGACTCCTGGAGGCCCTCCACTTT.

This clone is termed medium-sized. The V gene is TRBV5-4, the J gene TRBJ2-7, with 7 bases that match TRBD2. The CDR3 is 16 residues long. After removal of 1 base from V and 0 bases from J, the junction contained 7 bases not matched to a gene. Germline CDR1 reads SGHNT; CDR2 reads YYREEE (reference sequence). The CDR3: CASSLNGGGSSYEQYF. CDR3 in DNA: TGTGCCAGCAGCTTGAATGGCGGGGGAAGCTCCTACGAGCAGTACTTC. Full variable domain (missing parts from reference TRBV5-4 and TRBJ2-7): ETGVTQSPTHLIKTRGQQVTLRCSSQSGHNTVSWYQQALGQGPQFIFQYYREEENGRGNFPPRFSGLQFPNYSSELNVNALELDDSALYLCASSLNGGGSSYEQYFGPGTRLTVT.

The V call is TRBV20-1, the J call TRBJ2-5; D ambiguous. There are 11 residues in the CDR3. The ends were cut back, 0 bases at V and 4 bases at J, with 3 bases in the middle. CDR1 and CDR2 (germline): DFQATT, SNEGSKA (reference sequence). CDR3 nucleotides: TGCAGTGCTAGAGATCGAGAGACCCAGTACTTC. Its translation is CSARDRETQYF.

The chain recombines TRBV7-9 with TRBJ1-3; D is perhaps TRBD1 (6 bases). Germline lookup yields CDR1 SEHNR and CDR2 FQNEAQ (reference sequence). The CDR3 runs to 17 residues. The ends were cut back, 3 bases at V and 4 bases at J, with 19 bases in the middle. The CDR3 DNA is TGTGCCAGCAGCTTTACCTCGGGAGGCAGGGGAGGAAACACCATATATTTT. Translated, it gives CASSFTSGGRGGNTIYF.

The chain has TRBV5-4 and TRBJ1-2, with D tentatively TRBD1 (5 bases). CDR1 and CDR2 (germline): SGHNT, YYREEE (reference sequence). V shed 1 base and J shed 5 bases, with 12 bases lying between them. The length of the CDR3 is 14 residues. In DNA, the CDR3 is TGTGCCAGCAGCTTGCCGGCAGGGAAATATGGCTACACCTTC. It is translated as CASSLPAGKYGYTF.

V usage is TRBV6-6 and J usage is TRBJ2-5; D might be TRBD1 (5 bases). The CDR3 is 13 residues long. Germline V lookup: CDR1 MNHNY, CDR2 SVGAGI (reference sequence). V lost 6 bases and J 1 base, leaving 9 bases between the germline ends. CDR3 coding DNA: TGTGCCAGCAGGAACGACAGCCAAGAGACCCAGTACTTC. It is translated as CASRNDSQETQYF.

The chain couples TRBV11-2 to TRBJ1-5, with D perhaps matching TRBD1 (6 bases). The CDR3 consists of 14 residues. The germline CDR1 and CDR2 sequences are SGHAT and FQNNGV. Deletions cut 1 base from V and 2 bases from J, with 6 bases between. CDR3 protein: CASSLAGGNQPQHF. The CDR3 bases are TGTGCCAGCAGCTTAGCAGGGGGCAATCAGCCCCAGCATTTT.

The chain couples TRBV9 to TRBJ2-3; 10 nucleotides align to TRBD2. The V segment lost 3 bases and the J segment 0 bases; nucleotides outside the gene matches: 4. This CDR3 comprises 16 residues. In germline, CDR1 is SGDLS, CDR2 YYNGEE. CDR3 in DNA: TGTGCCAGCAGCGATAGCGGGGGGTACAGCACAGATACGCAGTATTTT. Translating gives CASSDSGGYSTDTQYF.

The chain couples TRBV2 to TRBJ2-2, with 7 bases lining up with TRBD1. CDR1 is SNHLY and CDR2 is FYNNEI in the germline V gene. The CDR3 covers 15 residues. The J segment lost 6 bases and the V segment lost 7 bases, leaving 11 bases of the junction unmatched. The CDR3 sequence: CASTVDRRKAGELFF. In DNA, the CDR3 is TGTGCCAGCACCGTGGACAGGAGGAAGGCCGGGGAGCTGTTTTTT.

This clone was recorded only once. The chain links TRBV9 to TRBJ1-2, with D possibly TRBD1 on 6 matching bases. CDR1 is SGDLS, CDR2 YYNGEE, per germline. Trimming shortened V by 0 bases and J by 4 bases, and 13 bases separated the two germline ends. The CDR3 is 15 amino acids. The CDR3 loop reads CASSVDGGRGYGYTF. The CDR3 nucleotides are TGTGCCAGCAGCGTAGACGGGGGGCGCGGCTATGGCTACACCTTC.

The rearrangement links TRBV4-2 to TRBJ1-3, with 7 bases fitting TRBD1. After removal of 4 bases from V and 1 base from J, the junction contained 13 bases not matched to a gene. The germline CDR1 and CDR2 sequences are LGHNA and YNFKEQ. The CDR3 extends over 18 amino acids. The CDR3 coding sequence is TGTGCCAGCAGCCCTCATGTCCGAGGGGGCACGTCTGGAAACACCATATATTTT. Its translation: CASSPHVRGGTSGNTIYF.

The chain combines TRBV2 with TRBJ1-2; no reliable D call. V lost 1 base to trimming and J lost 8 bases, with 11 bases between them. The CDR3 totals 13 residues. Germline V CDR1 and CDR2: SNHLY, FYNNEI. The CDR3 sequence: CASSEDVGRGYTF. Here the CDR3 DNA reads TGTGCCAGCAGTGAAGACGTAGGTAGGGGCTACACCTTC.

This chain links TRBV5-5 with TRBJ2-5, with TRBD2 matching over 13 bases. V was clipped by 3 bases and J by 5 bases; unmatched bases: 7. Germline values: CDR1 SGHKS, CDR2 YYEKEE (reference sequence). This CDR3 is 16 amino acids long. This chain's CDR3 is CASSSRLAGGGETQYF. CDR3 sequence (DNA): TGTGCCAGCAGCTCCCGACTAGCGGGGGGAGGGGAGACCCAGTACTTC.

This chain uses TRBV11-2 with TRBJ2-1; D is unclear. The CDR3 totals 14 residues. Germline CDR1 is SGHAT and CDR2 is FQNNGV. V lost 2 bases, J lost 5 bases, and 10 bases lay in between. The DNA for the CDR3 is TGTGCCAGCAGCTTAAACAGTGCAAACAATGAGCAGTTCTTC. Translated: CASSLNSANNEQFF.

The chain has TRBV30 and TRBJ1-2; the D is unclear. Germline V CDR1 and CDR2: GTSNPN, SVGIG (reference sequence). CDR3 length: 14 amino acids. Trimming left V 0 bases short and J 2 bases short, with 10 bases between. The CDR3 spells CAWSVYGVNYGYTF. Here the CDR3 DNA reads TGTGCCTGGAGTGTATACGGGGTCAACTATGGCTACACCTTC.

The J gene is TRBJ1-2, the V gene TRBV4-1, with a tentative D call TRBD1 (6 bases). V lost 1 base and J 9 bases, leaving 18 bases between the germline ends. The CDR3 loop spans 15 amino acids. CDR1 and CDR2 from the germline V gene are MGHRA and YSYEKL. The CDR3 DNA follows: TGCGCCAGCAGCCAAGGAACAGGGCTTAGGCCCCGCTACACCTTC. Translating it yields CASSQGTGLRPRYTF.

This chain connects TRBV7-9 to TRBJ1-5, with a possible D match to TRBD1 (6 bases). Germline V gene data show CDR1 as SEHNR and CDR2 as FQNEAQ (reference sequence). V lost 4 bases and J lost 5, with 15 bases in between. The CDR3 loop spans 15 amino acids. The CDR3 reads CASSSHRDGDQPQHF. The CDR3 DNA reads as TGTGCCAGCAGCTCTCACAGGGACGGAGATCAGCCCCAGCATTTT.

The rearrangement uses TRBV5-1 and TRBJ2-7; 12 bases are a match to TRBD1. This CDR3 contains 15 residues. The V and J ends lost 4 bases and 3 bases, in that order; junction bases with no gene match: 5. Germline V gives CDR1 SGHRS, CDR2 YFSETQ. CDR3 loop: CASSQGQGAGYEQYF. DNA of the CDR3: TGCGCCAGCAGCCAGGGACAGGGGGCGGGCTACGAGCAGTACTTC. The variable domain in full, completed from reference TRBV5-1 and TRBJ2-7, reads KAGVTQTPRYLIKTRGQQVTLSCSPISGHRSVSWYQQTPGQGLQFLFEYFSETQRNKGNFPGRFSGRQFSNSRSEMNVSTLELGDSALYLCASSQGQGAGYEQYFGPGTRLTVT.

The chain carries TRBV19 and TRBJ1-4; TRBD1 agrees at 10 bases. With V trimmed by 5 bases and J by 8 bases, 8 bases remained unmatched. Germline V gene sequence: CDR1 LNHDA, CDR2 SQIVND (reference sequence). CDR3 size: 15 residues. In DNA, the CDR3 is TGTGCCAGTAGTTCCGGGGGGACAGGGGAGGAAAAACTGTTTTTT. Translation gives CASSSGGTGEEKLFF.

The chain combines TRBV27 with TRBJ2-2, with 11 bases that match TRBD1. V was pared by 5 bases and J by 5 bases, with 7 bases of the junction left unmatched. The CDR3 has 16 amino acids. The germline CDR1 and CDR2 sequences are MNHEY and SMNVEV (reference sequence). This CDR3 reads CASSPGQGAGTGELFF. The CDR3, as DNA: TGTGCCAGCAGTCCCGGACAGGGGGCGGGAACCGGGGAGCTGTTTTTT.

The chain is built from TRBV7-6 and TRBJ1-1, with D hard to call. This CDR3 has 14 residues. Trimming stripped 5 bases from V and 1 base from J, with 11 bases between. CDR1 SGHVS and CDR2 FNYEAQ come from the germline V gene. CDR3 amino acids: CASSLSVGNTEAFF. DNA of the CDR3: TGTGCCAGCAGCCTGTCGGTGGGGAACACTGAAGCTTTCTTT.

The chain uses TRBV27 and TRBJ1-6; perhaps TRBD1 as D (5 bases). The CDR3 loop spans 16 amino acids. Between the trimmed V and J ends, which lost 4 bases and 4 bases, there was a span of 14 bases. The germline V gene encodes CDR1 MNHEY and CDR2 SMNVEV (reference sequence). The CDR3 bases are TGTGCCAGCAGTTCCCGGGGGGGGTTTTATAATTCACCCCTCCACTTT. This encodes CASSSRGGFYNSPLHF.